Below are 25 T cell receptor beta chains sequenced from a single sample in a study of OX40 agonist ivuxolimab in advanced cancers. Libraries were prepared by immunoSEQ multiplex PCR; TCRdb keeps only in-frame clonotypes and omits some of them. Counted here are nearly 85,000 clones, approximately 87% occurring once; the ten biggest clones make up 0.75% to 0.85%. The sample here was CD4+ or CD8+ T cells sorted from blood, taken in a trial of the OX40 agonist ivuxolimab. These receptors originate from an adult with an advanced solid tumor such as melanoma, head and neck, liver or kidney cancer.

The rearrangement links TRBV19 to TRBJ2-2; D not certain. V was pared by 8 bases and J by 2 bases, with 9 bases between. The V gene's germline CDR1 is LNHDA and CDR2 SQIVND (reference sequence). This CDR3 has 13 amino acids. CDR3 loop: CASSSGNTGELFF. CDR3 DNA: TGTGCCAGTTCGTCTGGAAACACCGGGGAGCTGTTTTTT.

The chain uses TRBV19 and TRBJ1-2, with D possibly matching TRBD1 (6 bases). Germline V lookup: CDR1 LNHDA, CDR2 SQIVND (reference sequence). The length of the CDR3 is 15 residues. V lost 6 bases to trimming and J lost 3 bases, with 17 bases between them. The CDR3 DNA follows: TGTGCCAGTAGACCCACAGGGAACACAGACTATGGCTACACCTTC. Its protein is CASRPTGNTDYGYTF.

In its sample, this clone was seen once. The chain has TRBV7-2 and TRBJ1-4; D remains unclear. Germline assignment: CDR1 SGHTA and CDR2 FQGNSA. V lost 5 bases and J lost 10, with 14 bases in between. The CDR3 spans 13 residues. The CDR3 DNA reads as TGTGCCAGCAGCCCGCCGGGTGGGAGAAAACTGTTTTTT. Amino acids: CASSPPGGRKLFF.

This clone occurred a few times. This chain joins TRBV7-2 and TRBJ2-1; TRBD2 matches 7 bases. V lost 5 bases to trimming and J lost 4 bases; unmatched junction nucleotides: 8. Germline V gene sequence: CDR1 SGHTA, CDR2 FQGNSA. CDR3 length: 15 amino acids. The CDR3 here is CASSDRLAGYNEQFF. The CDR3 region has the DNA TGTGCCAGCAGCGATAGACTAGCCGGGTACAATGAGCAGTTCTTC.

The chain couples TRBV28 to TRBJ1-5; a possible D gene is TRBD1 (5 bases). V lost 6 bases, J lost 7 bases, and 16 bases lay in between. Per germline, CDR1 MDHEN and CDR2 SYDVKM. CDR3 length: 14 amino acids. This CDR3 is CASSPGGVQQPQHF. The CDR3 bases are TGTGCCAGCAGCCCCGGGGGGGTTCAGCAGCCCCAGCATTTT.

The J gene is TRBJ2-5, the V gene TRBV9; no firm D call. CDR1 is SGDLS, CDR2 YYNGEE, per germline. The CDR3 runs 14 residues. Deletions cut 0 bases from V and 1 base from J, with 7 bases between. The DNA of the CDR3 is TGTGCCAGCAGCGTAGACGGATTCCAAGAGACCCAGTACTTC. Its translation is CASSVDGFQETQYF.

This chain uses TRBV7-3 with TRBJ2-3; D is perhaps TRBD2 (6 bases). The length of the CDR3 is 14 residues. Germline CDR1 SGHTA, CDR2 FQGTGA. The V end lost 2 bases, the J end lost 5 bases, and 11 bases lay between the germline ends. CDR3 in DNA: TGTGCCAGCAGCTTATCGCGGGACGGAGATACGCAGTATTTT. Translating gives CASSLSRDGDTQYF.

This chain connects TRBV7-9 to TRBJ1-4; D ambiguous. The V and J ends lost 1 base and 4 bases respectively, with 7 bases between them. The CDR3 covers 14 residues. Germline V gene data show CDR1 as SEHNR and CDR2 as FQNEAQ (reference sequence). CDR3 amino acids: CASSLGGFNEKLFF. CDR3 bases: TGTGCCAGCAGCTTAGGCGGATTTAATGAAAAACTGTTTTTT.

The chain is built from TRBV15 and TRBJ1-2; weak D call: TRBD1 (5 bases). CDR1 and CDR2 from the germline V gene are LNHNV and YYDKDF (reference sequence). The CDR3 runs 12 residues. Trimming took off 9 bases at V and 2 bases at J, with 10 bases between the two ends. CDR3 in amino acids: CATSRDNYGYTF. The CDR3, as DNA: TGTGCCACGTCCCGGGACAACTATGGCTACACCTTC.

This clone has just a few counts. The V call is TRBV15, the J call TRBJ1-1, with TRBD1 identical over 7 bases. The CDR3 contains 15 residues. J lost 11 bases, V lost 0 bases, and 12 bases had no gene match. Germline V lookup: CDR1 LNHNV, CDR2 YYDKDF (reference sequence). In DNA, the CDR3 is TGTGCCACCAGCAGAGATGGGCAGGGGGTGTCTGGGGCTTTCTTT. It yields the protein CATSRDGQGVSGAFF.

This chain connects TRBV11-2 to TRBJ2-1; D is tentatively TRBD1 or TRBD2 (5 bases each). The CDR3 contains 13 residues. Germline V gene lookup returns CDR1 SGHAT and CDR2 FQNNGV. Trimming took 4 bases from V and 9 from J, leaving 13 bases between them. The CDR3 reads CASSSDPRGEQFF. CDR3 sequence (DNA): TGTGCCAGCAGCTCGGACCCGAGGGGTGAGCAGTTCTTC.

V is TRBV5-4 and J is TRBJ2-7; possibly TRBD2 for D (5 bases). V gave up 6 bases and J gave up 5 bases, with 15 bases separating them. Germline CDR1 SGHNT, CDR2 YYREEE (reference sequence). CDR3 length: 13 residues. The CDR3: CASTLRGLDEQYF. The CDR3 DNA reads as TGTGCCAGCACCCTTCGTGGACTCGACGAGCAGTACTTC.

The chain employs TRBV2 and TRBJ2-7; D is perhaps TRBD1 (5 bases). The CDR3 loop spans 14 amino acids. Germline values: CDR1 SNHLY, CDR2 FYNNEI. Trimming shortened V by 4 bases and J by 1 base, and 11 bases separated the two germline ends. This chain's CDR3 is CASSGTLGSYEQYF. The DNA of the CDR3 is TGTGCCAGCAGTGGGACACTGGGGTCCTACGAGCAGTACTTC.

This clone was seen once. V usage is TRBV5-1 and J usage is TRBJ2-3; a weak D match, TRBD1 (5 bases). V was clipped by 0 bases and J by 3 bases, with 5 bases between them. Germline V gene sequence: CDR1 SGHRS, CDR2 YFSETQ. This CDR3 is built from 13 residues. The CDR3 DNA follows: TGCGCCAGCAGCTTGGAGGGGACAGATACGCAGTATTTT. This translates into CASSLEGTDTQYF.

The chain has TRBV6-1 and TRBJ2-2; 9 nucleotides agree with TRBD1. The CDR3 consists of 14 residues. In germline, CDR1 is MNHNS, CDR2 SASEGT. V was pared by 5 bases and J by 7 bases, with 5 bases of the junction left unmatched. This CDR3 is CASSRTGAGGELFF. For the CDR3, the DNA is TGTGCCAGCAGTAGGACAGGGGCCGGCGGGGAGCTGTTTTTT.

The chain combines TRBV7-9 with TRBJ2-5; tentative D call: TRBD1 (5 bases). This CDR3 region has 13 residues. Looked up from germline, CDR1 is SEHNR and CDR2 is FQNEAQ (reference sequence). V shed 5 bases and J shed 6 bases, with 13 bases lying between them. Here the CDR3 reads CASSRQSDQTQYF. CDR3 in DNA: TGTGCCAGCAGCCGACAGTCGGACCAGACCCAGTACTTC.

V is TRBV11-2 and J is TRBJ2-7; 7 bases line up with TRBD1. The CDR3 consists of 15 residues. J gave up 1 base and V 5 bases, and 8 bases lay outside the gene matches. Germline CDR1 SGHAT, CDR2 FQNNGV. In nucleotides, the CDR3 is TGTGCCAGCAGCGCCGACAGGGAAAGGTCCTACGAGCAGTACTTC. It translates to CASSADRERSYEQYF.

In this sample, this clone turned up a few times. The chain uses TRBV25-1 and TRBJ2-7; D is undetermined. Germline CDR1 MGHDK, CDR2 SYGVNS. V gave up 2 bases and J gave up 6 bases, with 8 bases separating them. The CDR3 loop spans 12 amino acids. The CDR3 sequence is CASSEPNREQYF. For the CDR3, the DNA is TGTGCCAGCAGTGAACCGAATCGCGAGCAGTACTTC.

The CDR3 reads CASSLPRATSGNTIYF. The CDR3, as DNA: TGTGCCAGCAGCCTCCCCCGGGCTACCTCTGGAAACACCATATATTTT. This rearrangement joins TRBV14 to TRBJ1-3, with no clear D. V was clipped by 4 bases and J by 0 bases, with 13 bases between them. Germline V gene data show CDR1 as SGHDN and CDR2 as FVKESK. The CDR3 loop spans 16 amino acids.

This chain joins TRBV30 and TRBJ1-1; D remains ambiguous. The CDR3 runs to 15 residues. V lost 4 bases and J lost 1, with 16 bases in between. CDR1 and CDR2 (germline): GTSNPN, SVGIG (reference sequence). The CDR3 spells CAWTKAGIENTEAFF. DNA for the CDR3: TGTGCCTGGACCAAAGCAGGAATCGAGAACACTGAAGCTTTCTTT.

This clone was seen once. The V call is TRBV9, the J call TRBJ2-7; D call uncertain. Per the germline V gene, CDR1 is SGDLS and CDR2 is YYNGEE. This CDR3 comprises 15 residues. The ends were cut back, 4 bases at V and 6 bases at J, with 20 bases in the middle. The CDR3 loop reads CASSSRADTSGEQYF. CDR3 DNA: TGTGCCAGCAGCTCCCGGGCCGATACCTCTGGCGAGCAGTACTTC. The full variable domain, its missing parts supplied by reference TRBV9 and TRBJ2-7, is DSGVTQTPKHLITATGQRVTLRCSPRSGDLSVYWYQQSLDQGLQFLIQYYNGEERAKGNILERFSAQQFPDLHSELNLSSLELGDSALYFCASSSRADTSGEQYFGPGTRLTVT.

This chain connects TRBV7-2 to TRBJ2-5; the D gene is possibly TRBD2 (6 bases). The CDR3 loop spans 16 amino acids. Germline CDR1 is SGHTA and CDR2 is FQGNSA. Trimming left V 5 bases short and J 1 base short, with 17 bases between. CDR3 region: CASSPLSRGAQETQYF. CDR3 bases: TGTGCCAGCAGCCCACTGTCGCGCGGGGCCCAAGAGACCCAGTACTTC.

J is TRBJ1-1 and V is TRBV7-2; D is perhaps TRBD1 (5 bases). Germline CDR1 is SGHTA and CDR2 is FQGNSA. V was pared by 1 base and J by 10 bases, with 13 bases between. The CDR3 has 13 residues. This chain's CDR3 is CASSLGEGLGAFF. The CDR3, as DNA: TGTGCCAGCAGCTTAGGTGAGGGACTTGGAGCTTTCTTT.

V is TRBV27 and J is TRBJ2-1, with D possibly TRBD2 on 6 matching bases. The CDR3 totals 14 residues. V lost 5 bases to trimming and J lost 3 bases, with 11 bases between them. Germline-derived CDR1 and CDR2 are MNHEY and SMNVEV (reference sequence). For the CDR3, the DNA is TGTGCCAGCAGTATCGGGACTGTCTACAATGAGCAGTTCTTC. This gives the protein CASSIGTVYNEQFF.

The chain carries TRBV7-2 and TRBJ1-2, with D maybe TRBD1 (6 bases). This CDR3 comprises 14 residues. V lost 6 bases and J 8 bases, leaving 19 bases between the germline ends. Per germline, CDR1 SGHTA and CDR2 FQGNSA. CDR3 bases: TGTGCCAGCAGTCTCGACCGGGGGCCGAGGGGCTACACCTTC. Amino acids: CASSLDRGPRGYTF.